This T cell receptor beta chain appears in the sequencing data of a study of glioma-infiltrating T cells after dendritic cell vaccination. Sample time point: after dendritic cell vaccination, including at tumor progression/relapse. Assay used: immunoSEQ multiplex PCR; TCRdb lists only in-frame clones, some missing. Counted here are fewer than 85,000 clones, 80% to 90% occurring once; the ten biggest clones make up 2% to 2.5%. The CDR3 length is 14 residues. Germline V CDR1 and CDR2: SGHRS, YFSETQ. Trimming shortened V by 0 bases and J by 0 bases, and 6 bases separated the two germline ends. The receptor was isolated from a human donor with glioblastoma. The rearrangement uses TRBV5-1 and TRBJ1-2; D is ambiguous. The sample in question was blood, obtained after dendritic cell vaccination. CDR3 nucleotides: TGCGCCAGCAGCTTGGGACACTCTAACTATGGCTACACCTTC. Translation: CASSLGHSNYGYTF.